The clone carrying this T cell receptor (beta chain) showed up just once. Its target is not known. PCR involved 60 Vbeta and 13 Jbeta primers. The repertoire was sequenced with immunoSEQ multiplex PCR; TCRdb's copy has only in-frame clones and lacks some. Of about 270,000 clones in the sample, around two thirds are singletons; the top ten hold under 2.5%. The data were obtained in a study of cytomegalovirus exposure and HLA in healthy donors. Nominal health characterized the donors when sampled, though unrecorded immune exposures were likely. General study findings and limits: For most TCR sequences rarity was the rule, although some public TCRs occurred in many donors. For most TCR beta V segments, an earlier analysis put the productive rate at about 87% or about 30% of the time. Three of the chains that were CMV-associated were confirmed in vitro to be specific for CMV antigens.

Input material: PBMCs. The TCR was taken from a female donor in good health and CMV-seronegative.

CDR3 residues: CASSEEPPSREFF. As DNA, the CDR3 is TGTGCCAGCAGTGAAGAACCCCCCTCCCGCGAGTTCTTC. The rearrangement links TRBV6-1 to TRBJ2-1; D gene unclear. Germline CDR1 reads MNHNS; CDR2 reads SASEGT. This CDR3 contains 13 residues. Trimming shortened V by 1 base and J by 14 bases, and 15 bases separated the two germline ends.